The 4 T cell receptor beta chains in this list originate from one sample, sequenced in a study of blood T cell repertoires in COVID-19. The assay was immunoSEQ multiplex PCR, and TCRdb's table has in-frame clones only and misses some. The sample carries 120,000 or so clones, about three quarters recorded once. Sequencing was performed on peripheral blood. The receptors were gathered from a woman in her seventies with acute or convalescent COVID-19.

This clone appeared a few times. The chain joins TRBV20-1 to TRBJ1-2, with 8 bases aligning to TRBD1. Germline CDR1 is DFQATT and CDR2 is SNEGSKA (reference sequence). The CDR3 loop spans 15 amino acids. J was trimmed by 3 bases and V by 3 bases; bases with no gene match: 9. Written as DNA, the CDR3 is TGCAGTGCTAGTTTATCCGGGACAGGCGACTATGGCTACACCTTC. It yields the protein CSASLSGTGDYGYTF.

The rearrangement uses TRBV19 and TRBJ1-2; 10 positions match TRBD1. Germline V gene sequence: CDR1 LNHDA, CDR2 SQIVND (reference sequence). The CDR3 has 16 residues. V dropped 9 bases and J dropped 0; count of bases not matched to a gene: 10. In nucleotides, the CDR3 is TGTGCCAGCCAATCCGGGACAGGGGCTACTAACTATGGCTACACCTTC. This gives the protein CASQSGTGATNYGYTF.

This chain links TRBV18 with TRBJ2-7; TRBD2 agrees at 10 bases. Losses at the gene ends were 6 bases for V and 3 bases for J; bases not matched to a gene: 5. The germline CDR1 and CDR2 sequences are KGHSH and LQKENI. The CDR3 contains 14 residues. CDR3 sequence: CASSSGRQGYEQYF. The DNA of the CDR3 is TGTGCCAGCTCTAGCGGGAGGCAGGGCTACGAGCAGTACTTC.

This clone has a single count. The chain joins TRBV7-2 to TRBJ2-1, with 7 bases fitting TRBD2. The germline CDR1 and CDR2 sequences are SGHTA and FQGNSA. The V segment lost 6 bases and the J segment 0 bases; nucleotides outside the gene matches: 5. CDR3 length: 15 amino acids. The CDR3 here is CASSPSGSSYNEQFF. CDR3 bases: TGTGCCAGCAGTCCTAGCGGTAGCTCCTACAATGAGCAGTTCTTC.